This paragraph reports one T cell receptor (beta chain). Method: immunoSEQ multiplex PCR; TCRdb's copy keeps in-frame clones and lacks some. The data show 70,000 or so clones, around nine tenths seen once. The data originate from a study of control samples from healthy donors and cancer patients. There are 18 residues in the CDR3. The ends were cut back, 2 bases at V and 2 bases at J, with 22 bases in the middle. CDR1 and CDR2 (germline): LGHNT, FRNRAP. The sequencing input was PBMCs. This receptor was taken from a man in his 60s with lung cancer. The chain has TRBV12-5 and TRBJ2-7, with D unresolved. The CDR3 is CASGLTPDGKPSAYEQYV. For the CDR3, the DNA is TGTGCTAGTGGTTTGACCCCGGACGGAAAGCCCTCAGCCTACGAGCAGTACGTC.